The entry below gives a single TCR beta chain sequence along with its context. The sample holds many counts of this clonotype. Its target antigen remains unknown. There are no base qualities to consult, and no much larger clone falls within one base. Library preparation used PCR. The instrument was an Illumina HiSeq 2500. TCR libraries were prepared with molecular barcoding, using unique molecular identifiers to normalize TCRbeta repertoire quantification. TCRdb itself trimmed the public reads at Q25 with fastp, ran MiXCR and retained productive beta chains. Rows are unified per CDR3 protein, each entry keeping the most common DNA and genes. The sample yields 250,000 to 300,000 distinct CDR3 sequences; 9.5% to 10% were counted once. Roughly a tenth of the sample is taken by the ten largest. This entry comes from a study of T-cell reconstitution after alpha-beta-depleted transplantation in children listed by TCRdb under 2016. Some background on the complete study: Using TCR repertoire profiling, the study quantitatively followed how T-cell immune reconstitution unfolded in children after TCRalphabeta/CD19-depleted allogeneic hematopoietic cell transplantation.

Per the germline V gene, MNHEY is the CDR1 and SVGAGI is the CDR2. V is reduced by 0 bases and J by 1 base, leaving a spacing of 12 bases between them. From its cysteine to its phenylalanine, the CDR3 spans 16 amino acids. The retained sequence is limited to the CDR3, 48 bases, with the frame set at the first base. The rearranged chain carries TRBV6-5 and TRBJ1-1; no confident D gene assignment can be made. Specimen: PBMCs from the stem cell graft donor, collected from the stem cell graft. This receptor was taken from a human donor who donated a stem cell graft to a child with SCID. The sequenced DNA is TGTGCCAGCAGTTACTCGATAACCGTAGGGAACACTGAAGCTTTCTTT. Its product reads: CASSYSITVGNTEAFF.